The table lists the clone carrying this T cell receptor beta chain with many counts. The antigen remains unidentified. A J-beta primer mix and a sample-barcoded 5' primer were used in a second PCR of roughly 7 to 12 cycles. Via MiXCR, TCRdb re-called the 5' RACE reads, giving one row per CDR3 protein. The sample lists 1.5 million to 2 million distinct CDR3 sequences, about 28% occurring once. These data are taken from a study of blood T cells in healthy people across ages. Overall study findings and caveats: Expanded clonotype shifts may have been confounded, as the donors had an unknown CMV status. Using unsorted PBMCs precluded a conclusive naive versus antigen-experienced comparison.

Ranging in age from roughly 6 to 100, the donors were healthy Caucasian individuals from Russia. Every donor contributed roughly 10 milliliters of peripheral blood by blood draw. The sample consisted of blood. The TCR originated in a woman aged 25 to 39 in good health.

This CDR3 is CASGAPADEQFF. The CDR3 DNA is TGTGCCAGCGGCGCGCCGGCGGATGAGCAGTTCTTC. The chain joins TRBV28 to TRBJ2-1, with D uncertain. The CDR3 consists of 12 residues. Per the germline V gene, CDR1 is MDHEN and CDR2 is SYDVKM. V lost 8 bases to trimming and J lost 8 bases, with 13 bases between them.